The 28 T cell receptor beta chains listed next were all sequenced from one sample in a study of shared clonotypes between healthy human individuals. Assay: immunoSEQ multiplex PCR; the TCRdb copy retains only in-frame clones and omits some. The sample shows approximately 650,000 clones, roughly 96% of them seen only once. Naive CD8 cells were CD45RO-negative, positively selected for CCR7, excluding terminally differentiated effector memory CD45RA+ cells. The specimen was naive CD8+ T cells sorted from blood. These receptors all come from a woman in her twenties or thirties in good health.

V is TRBV7-6 and J is TRBJ2-1, with a weak D call TRBD2 (6 bases). CDR3 length: 17 residues. V was shortened by 3 bases and J by 2 bases, with 17 bases between the two germline ends. Looked up from germline, CDR1 is SGHVS and CDR2 is FNYEAQ. The CDR3 bases are TGTGCCAGCAGCTTCTCGGCGGGGTTAGGACCCTACAATGAGCAGTTCTTC. This gives the protein CASSFSAGLGPYNEQFF.

The chain's CDR3 is CATGEGVPYNEQFF. The CDR3 DNA is TGTGCCACCGGGGAAGGGGTTCCATACAATGAGCAGTTCTTC. The chain combines TRBV15 with TRBJ2-1; tentative D call: TRBD1 (5 bases). CDR1 is LNHNV and CDR2 is YYDKDF in the germline V gene (reference sequence). This CDR3 comprises 14 residues. With 8 bases removed from V and 4 bases from J, the gap between germline ends came to 15 bases.

V is TRBV7-8 and J is TRBJ2-3; possible D gene TRBD2, 5 bases. The ends were cut back, 5 bases at V and 4 bases at J, with 22 bases in the middle. The CDR3 has 17 amino acids. Germline values: CDR1 SGHVS, CDR2 FQNEAQ. For the CDR3, the DNA is TGTGCCAGCAGCCAAGAGGGTGTTCGGGAAGTGGCAGATACGCAGTATTTT. Protein product: CASSQEGVREVADTQYF.

The V gene is TRBV9, the J gene TRBJ2-5; TRBD2 aligns across 7 bases. The CDR3 is 16 amino acids. The junction had 9 bases not matched to a gene; V was cut back by 2 bases and J by 2 bases. Per the germline V gene, CDR1 is SGDLS and CDR2 is YYNGEE. The CDR3 region has the DNA TGTGCCAGCAGCGTTAGTGAGTTGCGGGGGCAAGAGACCCAGTACTTC. Its protein product is CASSVSELRGQETQYF.

The chain has TRBV13 and TRBJ2-7; 9 bases are a match to TRBD2. This CDR3 region has 13 residues. V dropped 4 bases and J dropped 7; count of bases not matched to a gene: 5. Germline-derived CDR1 and CDR2 are PRHDT and FYEKMQ (reference sequence). The CDR3 spells CASSSGTSPEQYF. CDR3 sequence (DNA): TGTGCCAGCAGCTCCGGGACTAGCCCTGAGCAGTACTTC.

The chain couples TRBV27 to TRBJ2-5; D ambiguous. The CDR3 length is 14 residues. V was clipped by 3 bases and J by 5 bases, with 13 bases between them. From germline, CDR1 is MNHEY and CDR2 SMNVEV (reference sequence). The CDR3 reads CASSFRYSRETQYF. The CDR3 nucleotides read TGTGCCAGCAGTTTTCGGTACAGCAGGGAGACCCAGTACTTC.

The gene calls are TRBV11-1 and TRBJ2-2, with D unresolved. Trimming took 4 bases from V and 4 from J, leaving 4 bases between them. CDR1 is SGHAT, CDR2 FQDESV, per germline (reference sequence). CDR3 length: 12 amino acids. This CDR3 is CASSSTTGELFF. Here the CDR3 DNA reads TGTGCCAGCAGCTCCACCACCGGGGAGCTGTTTTTT.

The V call is TRBV4-1, the J call TRBJ2-2; D is undetermined. V dropped 4 bases and J dropped 7 bases, with 7 bases sitting between them. Per the germline V gene, CDR1 is MGHRA and CDR2 is YSYEKL. This CDR3 region has 12 residues. CDR3 sequence reads: CASSPASGELFF. The CDR3 DNA sequence: TGCGCCAGCAGCCCCGCGAGCGGGGAGCTGTTTTTT.

The chain uses TRBV9 and TRBJ1-1; D is perhaps TRBD1 (6 bases). V gave up 4 bases and J gave up 2 bases, with 12 bases separating them. The CDR3 extends over 14 amino acids. From germline, CDR1 is SGDLS and CDR2 YYNGEE. CDR3 in amino acids: CASSLRTVNTEAFF. CDR3 sequence (DNA): TGTGCCAGCAGCCTAAGGACAGTAAACACTGAAGCTTTCTTT.

This rearrangement joins TRBV7-9 to TRBJ1-1; 9 bases match TRBD1. Germline CDR1 SEHNR, CDR2 FQNEAQ (reference sequence). The length of the CDR3 is 14 residues. After removal of 5 bases from V and 5 bases from J, the junction contained 6 bases not matched to a gene. DNA of the CDR3: TGTGCCAGCAGCCCTTGGACAGGGGAGACTGAAGCTTTCTTT. Residues: CASSPWTGETEAFF.

The chain couples TRBV10-2 to TRBJ2-7; 7 bases match TRBD1. V was pared by 0 bases and J by 3 bases, with 5 bases of the junction left unmatched. This CDR3 is built from 15 residues. The germline V gene encodes CDR1 WSHSY and CDR2 SAAADI. Here the CDR3 reads CASSESIGGVYEQYF. CDR3 DNA sequence: TGCGCCAGCAGTGAGTCGATAGGGGGCGTCTACGAGCAGTACTTC.

About this clone itself: A junction boundary mismatches the germline segment, possibly from a read error. V and J are TRBV28 and TRBJ1-6, with 10 positions matching TRBD1. The CDR3 spans 12 residues. Germline V gives CDR1 MDHEN, CDR2 SYDVKM. CDR3 sequence reads: CASSPGQGIFDF. CDR3 sequence (DNA): TGTGCCAGCAGCCCGGGACAGGGGATTTTCGACTTT.

The genes are TRBV19 and TRBJ2-6, with D unclear. This CDR3 is built from 13 residues. The V end lost 5 bases, the J end lost 4 bases, and 6 bases lay between the germline ends. Germline V lookup: CDR1 LNHDA, CDR2 SQIVND (reference sequence). This CDR3 reads CASSAVGANVLTF. The CDR3 DNA sequence: TGTGCCAGTAGTGCGGTGGGGGCCAACGTCCTGACTTTC.

V gene TRBV6-1 combines with J gene TRBJ2-1; TRBD2 agrees at 10 bases. The V and J ends lost 4 bases and 0 bases, in that order; junction bases with no gene match: 6. This CDR3 region has 17 residues. CDR1 MNHNS and CDR2 SASEGT come from the germline V gene. The CDR3 bases are TGTGCCAGCAGTGGGGGGCTAGCGGGAGTCTCCTACAATGAGCAGTTCTTC. This encodes CASSGGLAGVSYNEQFF.

The chain combines TRBV30 with TRBJ1-3, with TRBD1 matching over 10 bases. Trimming cost V 5 bases and J 0 bases; bases outside gene matches: 1. The CDR3 runs 14 residues. Germline loops: CDR1 GTSNPN, CDR2 SVGIG (reference sequence). CDR3 protein: CAWGQGVSGNTIYF. In nucleotides, the CDR3 is TGTGCCTGGGGACAGGGGGTCTCTGGAAACACCATATATTTT. The variable domain in full, completed from reference TRBV30 and TRBJ1-3, reads SQTIHQWPATLVQPVGSPLSLECTVEGTSNPNLYWYRQAAGRGLQLLFYSVGIGQISSEVPQNLSASRPQDRQFILSSKKLLLSDSGFYLCAWGQGVSGNTIYFGEGSWLTVV.

This rearrangement joins TRBV7-9 to TRBJ2-3, with TRBD2 as a possible D gene (6 bases). Trimming shortened V by 7 bases and J by 0 bases, and 8 bases separated the two germline ends. There are 13 residues in the CDR3. Looked up from germline, CDR1 is SEHNR and CDR2 is FQNEAQ (reference sequence). Here the CDR3 reads CASTGDSTDTQYF. Written as DNA, the CDR3 is TGTGCCAGCACGGGAGATAGCACAGATACGCAGTATTTT.

This sequence joins TRBV4-1 and TRBJ1-2; TRBD1 aligns across 9 bases. CDR3 length: 14 amino acids. V shed 4 bases, J shed 6 bases, and the junction held 6 bases outside the gene matches. Germline values: CDR1 MGHRA, CDR2 YSYEKL. CDR3 region: CASSLTGGANGYTF. The CDR3 nucleotides are TGCGCCAGCAGCCTAACAGGGGGCGCCAATGGCTACACCTTC.

The gene calls are TRBV16 and TRBJ1-2, with 7 nucleotides matching TRBD1. CDR3 length: 16 residues. From germline, CDR1 is KGHSY and CDR2 FQNENV. J lost 4 bases, V lost 4 bases, and 12 bases had no gene match. The CDR3 spells CASSPPVPQGVYGYTF. In DNA form, the CDR3 reads TGTGCCAGCAGCCCGCCGGTCCCTCAGGGGGTCTATGGCTACACCTTC.

This chain's CDR3 is CASSLAGQLVVTEAFF. CDR3 DNA sequence: TGCGCCAGCAGCTTGGCGGGCCAGCTCGTGGTCACTGAAGCTTTCTTT. The chain has TRBV5-1 and TRBJ1-1; D gene ambiguous. CDR3 length equals 16 residues. V gave up 0 bases and J gave up 4 bases, with 16 bases separating them. The germline V gene has CDR1 SGHRS and CDR2 YFSETQ.

The chain employs TRBV5-6 and TRBJ2-1; 7 bases match TRBD2. The CDR3 spans 16 residues. With 4 bases clipped from V and 9 bases from J, the junction kept 16 bases outside the gene matches. The germline V gene encodes CDR1 SGHDT and CDR2 YYEEEE. Written as DNA, the CDR3 is TGTGCCAGCAGCAACTCTATGAGCGGGGTAGGGCGTGAGCAGTTCTTC. Protein product: CASSNSMSGVGREQFF.

This chain uses TRBV10-3 with TRBJ1-2; TRBD1 might be the D (5 bases). V lost 4 bases and J lost 8, with 11 bases in between. The CDR3 consists of 12 residues. From germline, CDR1 is ENHRY and CDR2 SYGVKD. CDR3 sequence (DNA): TGTGCCATCAGTGCGGCAGGGAACGGCTACACCTTC. Protein: CAISAAGNGYTF.

The CDR3 nucleotides are TGTGCCAGCAGTACGACCGGGACAGGCGGTTCACCCCTCCACTTT. It encodes CASSTTGTGGSPLHF. The chain joins TRBV27 to TRBJ1-6; TRBD1 agrees at 8 bases. The CDR3 extends over 15 amino acids. Trimming took 5 bases from V and 9 from J; bases not matched to a gene: 9. Germline CDR1 reads MNHEY; CDR2 reads SMNVEV (reference sequence).

This rearrangement joins TRBV6-5 to TRBJ1-1; D possibly corresponds to TRBD1 (5 bases). The CDR3 sequence is 15 residues long. V was shortened by 0 bases and J by 2 bases, with 10 bases between the two germline ends. Germline V gives CDR1 MNHEY, CDR2 SVGAGI. CDR3 DNA: TGTGCCAGCAGTTACTCCAGTGGGGGAAACACTGAAGCTTTCTTT. As protein: CASSYSSGGNTEAFF.

J is TRBJ1-5 and V is TRBV27; 8 nucleotides line up with TRBD1. V lost 6 bases, J lost 7 bases, and 8 bases stayed unmatched. This CDR3 has 14 residues. Germline CDR1 and CDR2: MNHEY and SMNVEV (reference sequence). CDR3: CASSPDRGGQPQHF. The CDR3 bases are TGTGCCAGCAGCCCCGACAGGGGTGGACAGCCCCAGCATTTT.

The chain has TRBV13 and TRBJ2-6; a possible D gene is TRBD2 (6 bases). This CDR3 is built from 17 residues. Germline V gives CDR1 PRHDT, CDR2 FYEKMQ (reference sequence). V was pared by 1 base and J by 0 bases, with 10 bases between. CDR3 DNA: TGTGCCAGCAGCTTAGAGGGGACTCGCTCTGGGGCCAACGTCCTGACTTTC. Its translation: CASSLEGTRSGANVLTF.

The chain couples TRBV5-6 to TRBJ2-7; 8 nucleotides line up with TRBD1. In germline, CDR1 is SGHDT, CDR2 YYEEEE. V lost 1 base, J lost 4 bases, and 7 bases stayed unmatched. The CDR3 spans 15 residues. The CDR3 DNA reads TGTGCCAGCAGCTTGTGGGGAGGACAGGGTTACGAGCAGTACTTC. As protein: CASSLWGGQGYEQYF.

This clone has only one observation. The gene calls are TRBV6-1 and TRBJ2-7, with D possibly being TRBD2 (5 bases). The V end was cut by 1 base, the J end by 3 bases, with 10 bases between. Germline lookup yields CDR1 MNHNS and CDR2 SASEGT. The CDR3 has 14 amino acids. The CDR3 loop reads CASSEGQRYYEQYF. The CDR3 nucleotides read TGTGCCAGCAGTGAAGGCCAGCGGTACTACGAGCAGTACTTC.

The J gene is TRBJ2-7, the V gene TRBV30; 7 bases align to TRBD2. The germline V gene has CDR1 GTSNPN and CDR2 SVGIG (reference sequence). The CDR3 is made up of 15 amino acids. V gave up 2 bases and J gave up 2 bases; unmatched junction bases: 9. CDR3 residues: CAWSTAGGGTYEQYF. The DNA for the CDR3 is TGTGCCTGGAGTACGGCGGGCGGGGGTACCTACGAGCAGTACTTC.